This T cell receptor beta chain was sequenced during a study of T cells in Graves' hyperthyroidism and ophthalmopathy (dated by TCRdb to about 2019). In the study overall: Peripheral blood was sampled at the time of initial diagnosis, prior to any treatment. To identify TCR V-J signatures that set the groups apart, the researchers used a discovery cohort of roughly 100 patients, made up of under 45 with Graves' ophthalmopathy and some 60 with stable Graves' hyperthyroidism. Prospective prediction of ophthalmopathy was tested in an independent validation cohort consisting of 18 hyperthyroidism patients and more than 15 patients who later progressed to ophthalmopathy. The 85 to 100 discovery patients were randomly split 7:3 into training and test sets. In more than 5 Graves' hyperthyroidism patients, the study also compared T-cell repertoires from thyroid tissue with T-cell repertoires from blood. Following sampling, methimazole starting at 30 mg daily was given to hyperthyroidism patients, and high-dose intravenous methylprednisolone was given to ophthalmopathy patients. The paper describes TCR Vbeta CDR3 sequencing of fewer than 150 peripheral blood samples, made up of fewer than 50 ophthalmopathy patients, around 73 hyperthyroidism patients and about 17 progressor patients. Results the study describes overall, beyond this receptor: In validation, the model predicted progression to ophthalmopathy with over 60% sensitivity and 72% to 85% specificity, a median of about 6 months before onset. Most expanded thyroid clonotypes (frequency above 0.001) were also found in blood, which suggests that blood repertoires may mirror thyroid immune responses. A model built on a 13 V-J signature distinguished ophthalmopathy from stable hyperthyroidism, reaching around 87% sensitivity and about 81% specificity in cross-validation and 80%/75% in testing. No statistical method was used to set the sample size in advance, and investigators knew the group allocation.

TCR beta CDR3 regions were amplified from RNA transcripts. The first round of RT-PCR for the TCR CDR3 was performed with the HTBI primer set and the Qiagen OneStep RT-PCR kit. Libraries were constructed in a second round of multiplex PCR, after which size selection and purification were performed. Sequencing of the libraries was done on an Illumina HiSeq2000 using paired-end 100 bp reads. As for the authors' bioinformatics: SOAPnuke was used to process the raw data, throwing out any read that contained adapters or uncalled bases, had a mean Phred below 15, or lacked an exact constant-primer or identifier match. COPE v1.2.5 was used to merge the high-quality paired reads, and each unique nucleotide sequence was defined as a clonotype. MiTCR v1.1 was used to align the clonotypes against IMGT TRBV, TRBD and TRBJ reference segments. Analysis was restricted to V-J combinations with a frequency above 0.0001, which covered about 99% of repertoires. The TCS score was defined as the ratio of F50 (clonal expansion) to E x V (chaos), calculated using BLOSUM62-based TCRdist between CDR3 peptides within each V-J. Welch's t-statistics and random forest reduced around 550 V-J features to fewer than 15, which were used in a naive Bayes classifier (R e1071). TCRdb trimmed public reads at Q25 via fastp, called clones via MiXCR and kept in-frame beta chains. Rows with a matching CDR3 protein are joined into one entry that keeps the most common DNA and genes. The V and J calls here are based on TCRdb, not the publication. The sample data list approximately 410,000 distinct CDR3 sequences, and around 15% of these were observed just once. 5.3% of the sample comes from the top ten.

From the cysteine through the phenylalanine, the CDR3 covers 14 amino acids. Here the CDR3 DNA is all that survives: 42 bases in frame from base 1. V gives up 3 bases and J gives up 7 bases, and the segment between their germline ends measures 16 bases. CDR1 LGHNA and CDR2 YSLEER are derived from the germline V gene. On this clonotype itself: Its binding antigen is unknown. Base qualities are not provided; no much larger clone lies one nucleotide away.

Stable Graves' hyperthyroidism was defined as no progression to ophthalmopathy during 18 months of follow-up. Hyperthyroidism patients were aged 18 to 65 years and newly diagnosed, with disease duration of less than 2 months. Exclusion was applied to patients with uncontrolled infections, other autoimmune diseases, pregnancy or lactation. Diagnoses were based on clinical symptoms, serum thyroxine and TRAb, thyroid ultrasound and orbital computed tomography. PBMCs were separated from about 10 ml of fresh peripheral blood using Ficoll-Paque density gradient centrifugation. Total RNA was extracted with Trizol reagent, and quality was checked on an Agilent 2100 Bioanalyzer.

This TCR was recovered from a woman aged 18 to 35 with Graves' hyperthyroidism. Recombination linked TRBV4-3 to TRBJ2-7; perhaps TRBD2 is the D gene, with 6 bases matching. Sequencing used blood. The CDR3 has the sequence CASSQKSGVYEQYF. The sequence in DNA is TGCGCCAGCAGCCAGAAGTCGGGAGTATATGAGCAGTACTTC.